These 27 T cell receptor beta chains share one sample of origin, sequenced in a study of T cell repertoires in cytomegalovirus infection. Using its own MiXCR run on the reads, TCRdb lists one record per CDR3 protein. The sample consists of about 890,000 distinct CDR3 sequences, approximately 32% of them appearing once. Their recognized antigens are unknown. The starting material was cultured CD8+ T cells from PBMCs, obtained from culture after CMV antigen stimulation. The receptor source for this set is a human donor in good health (CMV status not recorded). Some clones in this sample may be carry-over from other donors' samples.

This clonotype has just a few counts. CDR3 sequence: CATSDRGSANTGELFF. CDR3 in DNA: TGTGCCACCAGTGACCGCGGGTCAGCGAACACCGGGGAGCTGTTTTTT. The gene calls are TRBV24-1 and TRBJ2-2, with D tentatively TRBD2 (5 bases). CDR1 and CDR2 (germline): KGHDR, SFDVKD. V was trimmed by 4 bases and J by 0 bases, leaving 11 bases between them. CDR3 length equals 16 residues.

V usage is TRBV29-1 and J usage is TRBJ2-7; tentative D call: TRBD1 (5 bases). V gave up 3 bases and J gave up 2 bases, with 14 bases separating them. The CDR3 is 14 residues long. The germline V gene encodes CDR1 SQVTM and CDR2 ANQGSEA. The CDR3 loop reads CSVEGQTTAYEQYF. DNA of the CDR3: TGCAGCGTTGAGGGTCAAACGACAGCCTACGAGCAGTACTTC.

Many counts were recorded for this clonotype. V usage is TRBV7-2 and J usage is TRBJ2-7; possible D gene TRBD2, 5 bases. Germline CDR1 SGHTA, CDR2 FQGNSA. The ends were cut back, 1 base at V and 0 bases at J, with 13 bases in the middle. The CDR3 length is 16 residues. Here the CDR3 DNA reads TGTGCCAGCAGCTTAGGCGGGCAGCGCCTCTCCTACGAGCAGTACTTC. It yields the protein CASSLGGQRLSYEQYF.

This clonotype was counted only a few times. The chain uses TRBV4-1 and TRBJ2-1; D is unclear. The CDR3 has 14 amino acids. Germline CDR1 and CDR2: MGHRA and YSYEKL. V gave up 4 bases and J gave up 5 bases, with 12 bases separating them. CDR3 sequence: CASSPFDTNNEQFF. The DNA for the CDR3 is TGCGCCAGCAGCCCCTTCGACACCAACAATGAGCAGTTCTTC.

This clonotype was detected only a few times. The chain joins TRBV27 to TRBJ2-3, with 10 bases aligning to TRBD1. V lost 2 bases, J lost 4 bases, and 3 bases stayed unmatched. The CDR3 is made up of 15 amino acids. CDR1 and CDR2 from the germline V gene are MNHEY and SMNVEV (reference sequence). The DNA of the CDR3 is TGTGCCAGCAGTTTAGTAGGGACAGGGGCAGATACGCAGTATTTT. Translated, it gives CASSLVGTGADTQYF.

In its sample, this clonotype was seen a few times. The DNA for the CDR3 is TGTGCCAGCAGTCCCCTAGCGGGGGGGGGCACAGATACGCAGTATTTT. Protein sequence: CASSPLAGGGTDTQYF. This sequence joins TRBV27 and TRBJ2-3; 12 bases line up with TRBD2. The CDR3 sequence is 16 residues long. The germline V gene has CDR1 MNHEY and CDR2 SMNVEV (reference sequence). V lost 5 bases, J lost 1 base, and 4 bases stayed unmatched.

The rearrangement links TRBV19 to TRBJ2-5; 10 bases align to TRBD1. The CDR3 extends over 13 amino acids. V was pared by 10 bases and J by 5 bases, with 7 bases of the junction left unmatched. CDR1 and CDR2 (germline): LNHDA, SQIVND (reference sequence). CDR3 amino acids: CATAGQGKETQYF. CDR3 coding DNA: TGTGCCACCGCGGGACAGGGGAAGGAGACCCAGTACTTC.

Many counts were recorded for this clonotype. This chain links TRBV4-3 with TRBJ2-5, with D tentatively TRBD1 (6 bases). The CDR3 length is 16 residues. Germline V lookup: CDR1 LGHNA, CDR2 YSLEER. V lost 3 bases and J 4 bases, leaving 18 bases between the germline ends. The CDR3 nucleotides are TGCGCCAGCAGCCAGGGGGTTTTGGCACAGGGAGAGACCCAGTACTTC. Translating gives CASSQGVLAQGETQYF.

V gene TRBV12-3 or TRBV12-4 combines with J gene TRBJ1-2; 10 bases fit TRBD1. V was clipped by 5 bases and J by 4 bases; unmatched bases: 10. The CDR3 is 16 amino acids. Here the CDR3 reads CASSLTGTGDSYGYTF. CDR3 DNA sequence: TGTGCCAGCAGTCTCACCGGGACAGGGGATAGCTATGGCTACACCTTC.

This clonotype was found a few times. J is TRBJ2-7 and V is TRBV6-2 or TRBV6-3, with D uncertain. Trimming left V 5 bases short and J 3 bases short, with 8 bases between. The CDR3 sequence is 12 residues long. Germline V lookup: CDR1 MNHEY, CDR2 SVGEGT. The CDR3 sequence: CASSLSFYEQYF. The CDR3 DNA follows: TGTGCCAGCAGTCTTTCCTTCTACGAGCAGTACTTC.

The chain couples TRBV4-2 to TRBJ1-3, with D unclear. The CDR3 is made up of 15 amino acids. CDR1 and CDR2 from the germline V gene are LGHNA and YNFKEQ. V was shortened by 0 bases and J by 3 bases, with 9 bases between the two germline ends. CDR3 in DNA: TGTGCCAGCAGCCAAGATCTTTACGGTGGAAACACCATATATTTT. Amino acid sequence: CASSQDLYGGNTIYF.

Only one count was recorded for this clonotype. The chain's CDR3 is CASSPQVGAINSPLHF. CDR3 bases: TGTGCCAGTAGTCCACAAGTTGGGGCAATTAATTCACCCCTCCACTTT. The chain is built from TRBV19 and TRBJ1-6; maybe TRBD1 (5 bases). This CDR3 has 16 residues. Germline V gene lookup returns CDR1 LNHDA and CDR2 SQIVND (reference sequence). Trimming cost V 5 bases and J 6 bases, with 17 bases left between them.

This clonotype was seen only a few times. V is TRBV7-2 and J is TRBJ2-5, with 8 bases aligning to TRBD2. The trim removed 5 bases at V and 3 bases at J, leaving 5 bases unmatched. The V gene's germline CDR1 is SGHTA and CDR2 FQGNSA. The CDR3 sequence is 14 residues long. In DNA, the CDR3 is TGTGCCAGCAGCCTAATTAGCGGGGAAGAGACCCAGTACTTC. Its protein is CASSLISGEETQYF.

The chain links TRBV5-6 to TRBJ2-7; 8 nucleotides line up with TRBD1. Germline V gives CDR1 SGHDT, CDR2 YYEEEE. J lost 6 bases, V lost 4 bases, and 15 bases had no gene match. The CDR3 runs to 16 residues. The CDR3 loop is CASSTARGGRGLEQYF. For the CDR3, the DNA is TGTGCCAGCAGCACCGCGCGGGGTGGCAGGGGGCTCGAGCAGTACTTC.

This clonotype was seen more than once but under ten times. V usage is TRBV7-6 and J usage is TRBJ2-7; TRBD1 aligns across 12 bases. V was pared by 9 bases and J by 7 bases, with 7 bases of the junction left unmatched. The V gene's germline CDR1 is SGHVS and CDR2 FNYEAQ. There are 13 residues in the CDR3. The CDR3 reads CASTGQGAPEQYF. CDR3 in DNA: TGTGCCAGTACGGGACAGGGGGCGCCTGAGCAGTACTTC. The variable domain in full, with the rest retrieved from reference TRBV7-6 and TRBJ2-7, is GAGVSQSPRYKVTKRGQDVALRCDPISGHVSLYWYRQALGQGPEFLTYFNYEAQQDKSGLPNDRFSAERPEGSISTLTIQRTEQRDSAMYRCASTGQGAPEQYFGPGTRLTVT.

As for this clonotype: At one end the junction does not follow the germline gene, possibly because of a read error. The chain links TRBV7-2 to TRBJ1-1; TRBD1 agrees at 7 bases. The germline V gene encodes CDR1 SGHTA and CDR2 FQGNSA. The CDR3 loop spans 15 amino acids. In DNA form, the CDR3 reads TGTGCCAACAGCCCCTGGGCACAGGGGAGCACTGAAGCTTTCTTT. Encoded protein: CANSPWAQGSTEAFF.

The chain recombines TRBV11-3 with TRBJ1-3; possible D gene TRBD1, 6 bases. V lost 2 bases and J lost 2, with 7 bases in between. The CDR3 totals 14 residues. CDR1 and CDR2 (germline): SGHNT, YENEEA. CDR3: CASSLRDTGNTIYF. The CDR3 DNA is TGTGCCAGCAGCTTAAGGGACACTGGAAACACCATATATTTT.

This rearrangement joins TRBV6-5 to TRBJ2-1; the D call may be TRBD1 or TRBD2 (5 bases each). The CDR3 is 13 amino acids. Trimming removed 3 bases from V and 9 bases from J, with 12 bases in between. Germline CDR1 MNHEY, CDR2 SVGAGI. The CDR3 sequence: CASSYGRGIEQFF. CDR3 nucleotides: TGTGCCAGCAGTTATGGCCGGGGCATTGAGCAGTTCTTC.

This clonotype was seen at least ten times. The CDR3 sequence: CASSEWAIDNSPLHF. As DNA, the CDR3 is TGTGCCAGCAGTGAATGGGCAATTGATAATTCACCCCTCCACTTT. The chain links TRBV6-1 to TRBJ1-6; D remains unclear. The CDR3 contains 15 residues. The V gene lost 2 bases and the J gene lost 5 bases, with 10 bases spanning the gap. Germline CDR1 MNHNS, CDR2 SASEGT.

The V and J genes are TRBV7-6 and TRBJ2-7, with D possibly TRBD1 on 6 matching bases. Trimming took 5 bases from V and 4 from J, leaving 21 bases between them. This CDR3 spans 16 amino acids. Germline V gene lookup returns CDR1 SGHVS and CDR2 FNYEAQ. The CDR3 DNA sequence: TGTGCCAGCAGCCGTCAACAGGGCACCCGATCTTACGAGCAGTACTTC. Translating gives CASSRQQGTRSYEQYF.

A few counts support this clonotype. The chain has TRBV7-9 and TRBJ1-1, with 11 bases that match TRBD1. The CDR3 is made up of 16 amino acids. V shed 5 bases, J shed 1 base, and the junction held 6 bases outside the gene matches. Germline CDR1 and CDR2: SEHNR and FQNEAQ (reference sequence). The CDR3 loop reads CASSTRDRGGNTEAFF. The CDR3 DNA is TGTGCCAGCAGCACTAGGGACAGGGGGGGGAACACTGAAGCTTTCTTT.

This clonotype has at least ten counts. The genes are TRBV12-3 or TRBV12-4 and TRBJ2-7, with a weak D call TRBD2 (6 bases). Trimming took 3 bases from V and 5 from J, leaving 8 bases between them. The CDR3 loop spans 12 amino acids. The CDR3 reads CASSFGGDEQYF. Here the CDR3 DNA reads TGTGCCAGCAGTTTTGGAGGGGACGAGCAGTACTTC.

This clonotype was seen at least ten times. The chain has TRBV6-5 and TRBJ1-4; D is ambiguous. Deletions cut 2 bases from V and 0 bases from J, with 7 bases between. The CDR3 is 15 amino acids. Germline V CDR1 and CDR2: MNHEY, SVGAGI. CDR3 nucleotides: TGTGCCAGCAGTTACGACCTTTCAACTAATGAAAAACTGTTTTTT. Translation gives CASSYDLSTNEKLFF.

This sequence joins TRBV11-2 and TRBJ1-1; 10 bases align to TRBD1. The CDR3 loop spans 19 amino acids. Per the germline V gene, CDR1 is SGHAT and CDR2 is FQNNGV. J gave up 1 base and V 0 bases, and 11 bases lay outside the gene matches. CDR3 sequence (DNA): TGTGCCAGCAGCTTAGAGATGAATTGGGACAGGGGCAGGAACACTGAAGCTTTCTTT. Its translation is CASSLEMNWDRGRNTEAFF.

This clonotype was observed many times. This chain links TRBV7-9 with TRBJ1-1; maybe TRBD1 (5 bases). V shed 5 bases and J shed 1 base, with 23 bases lying between them. There are 18 residues in the CDR3. From germline, CDR1 is SEHNR and CDR2 FQNEAQ (reference sequence). The CDR3 sequence is CASSPYPRDLAPNTEAFF. As DNA, the CDR3 is TGTGCCAGCAGCCCCTACCCTAGGGACTTGGCACCGAACACTGAAGCTTTCTTT. The variable domain in full, completed from reference TRBV7-9 and TRBJ1-1, reads DTGVSQNPRHKITKRGQNVTFRCDPISEHNRLYWYRQTLGQGPEFLTYFQNEAQLEKSRLLSDRFSAERPKGSFSTLEIQRTEQGDSAMYLCASSPYPRDLAPNTEAFFGQGTRLTVV.

This clonotype occurred a few times. The chain employs TRBV7-9 and TRBJ1-4, with TRBD1 as a possible D gene (6 bases). This CDR3 has 14 amino acids. V was clipped by 6 bases and J by 2 bases, with 10 bases between them. Looked up from germline, CDR1 is SEHNR and CDR2 is FQNEAQ (reference sequence). The CDR3 loop reads CASRPGGTNEKLFF. The CDR3 DNA reads as TGTGCCAGCAGACCCGGGGGCACTAATGAAAAACTGTTTTTT.

The rearrangement links TRBV28 to TRBJ1-5; D is unresolved. This CDR3 comprises 14 residues. The V end lost 6 bases, the J end lost 2 bases, and 11 bases lay between the germline ends. Germline CDR1 is MDHEN and CDR2 is SYDVKM. CDR3 in amino acids: CASRDRPRNQPQHF. In nucleotides, the CDR3 is TGTGCCAGCAGGGACCGGCCCCGCAATCAGCCCCAGCATTTT.